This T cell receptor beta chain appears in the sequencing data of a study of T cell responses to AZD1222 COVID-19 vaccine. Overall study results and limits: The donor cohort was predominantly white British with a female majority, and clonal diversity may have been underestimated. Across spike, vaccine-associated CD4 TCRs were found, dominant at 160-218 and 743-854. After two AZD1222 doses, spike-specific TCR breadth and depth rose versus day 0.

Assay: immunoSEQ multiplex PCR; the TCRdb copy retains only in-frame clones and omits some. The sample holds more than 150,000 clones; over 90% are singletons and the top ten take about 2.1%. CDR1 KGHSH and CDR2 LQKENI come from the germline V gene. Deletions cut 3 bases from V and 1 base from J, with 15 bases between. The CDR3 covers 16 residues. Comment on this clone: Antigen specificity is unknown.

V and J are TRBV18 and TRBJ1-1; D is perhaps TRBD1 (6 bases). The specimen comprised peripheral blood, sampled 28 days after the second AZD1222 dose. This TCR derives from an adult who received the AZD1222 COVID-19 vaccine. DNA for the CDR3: TGTGCCAGCTCACCGGGCAGGGGCCTGCAGAACACTGAAGCTTTCTTT. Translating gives CASSPGRGLQNTEAFF.